This entry concerns a single T cell receptor beta chain. The target antigen is unknown. This sample was included in a study of shared clonotypes between healthy human individuals. Study-level points and caveats: What naive subsets generally showed was a larger estimated richness than memory subsets showed.

In germline, CDR1 is SGDLS, CDR2 YYNGEE. The CDR3 length is 14 residues. Trimming pared 1 base from V and 5 bases from J, leaving 11 bases between. The authors divided CD4+ cells into CD45RA+ naive and CD45RA-negative memory subsets. The assay was immunoSEQ multiplex PCR, and TCRdb's table has in-frame clones only and misses some. This table holds over a million clones, 78% found once. V is TRBV9 and J is TRBJ2-3; D gene ambiguous. The source of this sequence is a man aged 18 to 29 in good health. Some clones in this sample may be carry-over from other donors' samples. The sequenced sample consisted of memory CD4+ T cells from PBMCs. Regarding subset: CD45RA-negative fraction. CDR3 protein: CASSVRSLGDTQYF. CDR3 coding DNA: TGTGCCAGCAGCGTACGGAGCCTGGGAGATACGCAGTATTTT.